Below, 19 T cell receptor beta chains from the same sample are listed, as sequenced in a study of CD8 T cells in ankylosing spondylitis. TCRdb analysed the 5' RACE reads with MiXCR anew, one entry per CDR3 protein. The sample has 500,000 to 550,000 distinct CDR3 sequences, 10% to 15% seen once. Their recognized antigens are unknown. Findings and caveats of the study: A TCR beta motif of fewer than ten highly homologous variants seemed to mark ankylosing spondylitis blood.

The sample was blood, either unsorted or a sorted T cell fraction (not recorded which). The origin of the receptors is a male donor with ankylosing spondylitis.

The V call is TRBV2, the J call TRBJ2-7, with D possibly TRBD1 on 6 matching bases. The CDR3 loop spans 13 amino acids. Between the trimmed V and J ends, which lost 6 bases and 0 bases, there was a span of 9 bases. Germline CDR1 is SNHLY and CDR2 is FYNNEI. CDR3 DNA: TGTGCCAGCAGCTCGGACAGCTCCTACGAGCAGTACGTC. Its translation: CASSSDSSYEQYV.

The gene calls are TRBV12-3 or TRBV12-4 and TRBJ1-5; D is possibly TRBD1 (6 bases). This CDR3 contains 15 residues. Trimming pared 2 bases from V and 2 bases from J, leaving 10 bases between. The CDR3: CASSLRPGGNQPQHF. CDR3 DNA: TGTGCCAGCAGTTTAAGGCCAGGGGGCAATCAGCCCCAGCATTTT.

This clonotype has only a few counts. The rearrangement uses TRBV25-1 and TRBJ2-5; 15 nucleotides match TRBD2. With V trimmed by 3 bases and J by 5 bases, 7 bases remained unmatched. The CDR3 contains 17 residues. Germline CDR1 and CDR2: MGHDK and SYGVNS. The CDR3 DNA sequence: TGTGCCAGCAGTGACGGGACTAGCGGGAGGTGGAAGGAGACCCAGTACTTC. Its translation is CASSDGTSGRWKETQYF.

This clonotype has ten or more counts. The chain links TRBV20-1 to TRBJ1-5; 9 nucleotides align to TRBD1. V dropped 3 bases and J dropped 4; count of bases not matched to a gene: 4. This CDR3 has 14 amino acids. The germline gives CDR1 DFQATT, CDR2 SNEGSKA (reference sequence). The CDR3 nucleotides are TGCAGTGCTAGGGACAGGGGAGGGAATCAGCCCCAGCATTTT. As protein: CSARDRGGNQPQHF.

The rearrangement joins TRBV16 to TRBJ1-5; tentatively, D is TRBD1 (5 bases). Trimming shortened V by 4 bases and J by 3 bases, and 13 bases separated the two germline ends. Per the germline V gene, CDR1 is KGHSY and CDR2 is FQNENV. The CDR3 sequence is 15 residues long. CDR3 sequence: CASSPQGSSNQPQHF. The CDR3 nucleotides read TGTGCCAGCAGCCCCCAGGGATCCTCCAATCAGCCCCAGCATTTT.

The V gene is TRBV5-1, the J gene TRBJ2-1, with a tentative D call TRBD2 (6 bases). Trimming took off 0 bases at V and 2 bases at J, with 9 bases between the two ends. Germline CDR1 reads SGHRS; CDR2 reads YFSETQ. The CDR3 runs to 15 residues. The DNA for the CDR3 is TGCGCCAGCAGCTTGGCGGGAGAGGCCTACAATGAGCAGTTCTTC. Translated, it gives CASSLAGEAYNEQFF.

This clonotype has only a few counts. The chain links TRBV20-1 to TRBJ2-3; 11 nucleotides match TRBD1. This CDR3 contains 14 residues. With V trimmed by 5 bases and J by 4 bases, 5 bases remained unmatched. CDR1 and CDR2 from the germline V gene are DFQATT and SNEGSKA (reference sequence). The chain's CDR3 is CSASDRGRADTQYF. The CDR3 DNA reads as TGCAGTGCTTCGGACAGGGGGCGCGCAGATACGCAGTATTTT.

This rearrangement joins TRBV20-1 to TRBJ1-1; 10 nucleotides agree with TRBD1. Germline lookup yields CDR1 DFQATT and CDR2 SNEGSKA (reference sequence). V lost 2 bases, J lost 1 base, and 4 bases stayed unmatched. The CDR3 has 15 amino acids. Here the CDR3 reads CSARPWDRGNTEAFF. The CDR3 DNA is TGCAGTGCTAGACCATGGGACAGGGGGAACACTGAAGCTTTCTTT.

A few counts support this clonotype. V and J are TRBV9 and TRBJ2-3, with 7 bases fitting TRBD1. Trimming cost V 0 bases and J 5 bases; bases outside gene matches: 6. Germline V gives CDR1 SGDLS, CDR2 YYNGEE. The CDR3 is 15 amino acids. The CDR3 bases are TGTGCCAGCAGCGTAGAGGGACAGACGATAGATACGCAGTATTTT. Amino acid sequence: CASSVEGQTIDTQYF.

The chain recombines TRBV10-1 with TRBJ2-7; 7 nucleotides match TRBD2. CDR3 length equals 16 residues. Unmatched junction bases numbered 15, after V lost 8 bases and J lost 2 bases. Germline CDR1 WNHNN, CDR2 SYGVQD (reference sequence). CDR3 protein: CASGTTPAHGPYEQYV. In DNA, the CDR3 is TGCGCCAGCGGGACTACTCCTGCCCACGGTCCCTACGAGCAGTACGTC.

The rearrangement uses TRBV27 and TRBJ2-3, with 11 bases fitting TRBD2. CDR1 and CDR2 from the germline V gene are MNHEY and SMNVEV (reference sequence). The CDR3 loop spans 15 amino acids. The V gene end was trimmed by 7 bases and the J gene end by 3 bases; junction bases not matched to a gene: 6. DNA of the CDR3: TGTGCCAGCACCAGACTAGCGGGATGGACAGATACGCAGTATTTT. Translated, it gives CASTRLAGWTDTQYF.

This clonotype was found once. This chain uses TRBV6-1 with TRBJ1-3; a possible D gene is TRBD1 (6 bases). The germline gives CDR1 MNHNS, CDR2 SASEGT. Trimming left V 6 bases short and J 0 bases short, with 12 bases between. This CDR3 has 15 residues. The CDR3 DNA reads as TGTGCCAGCAGACAGGGCGGCTCCTCTGGAAACACCATATATTTT. This codes for CASRQGGSSGNTIYF.

There are a few counts of this clonotype. The chain employs TRBV6-1 and TRBJ2-1, with TRBD2 matching 9 bases. The CDR3 length is 16 residues. Germline V CDR1 and CDR2: MNHNS, SASEGT. J gave up 3 bases and V 2 bases, and 5 bases lay outside the gene matches. The CDR3 protein is CASSEREREVYNEQFF. The CDR3 coding sequence is TGTGCCAGCAGTGAACGGGAGCGGGAGGTCTACAATGAGCAGTTCTTC.

The chain has TRBV20-1 and TRBJ2-6; no reliable D call. CDR3 size: 12 residues. Trimming removed 2 bases at V and 4 bases at J, with 3 bases between. Germline assignment: CDR1 DFQATT and CDR2 SNEGSKA (reference sequence). The CDR3 DNA follows: TGCAGTGCTAGACCGGGGGCCAACGTCCTGACTTTC. It encodes CSARPGANVLTF.

Comments on this clonotype: Being one base from a much bigger clone, this may be a read error. The chain links TRBV15 to TRBJ2-2; 7 positions match TRBD1. The CDR3 spans 15 residues. Germline V gene sequence: CDR1 LNHNV, CDR2 YYDKDF (reference sequence). The CDR3 DNA reads as TGTGCCACCAGCAAGGGACAGTTGAACACCTGGGAGCTGTTTTTT. It specifies CATSKGQLNTWELFF.

A single count supports this clonotype. The J gene is TRBJ2-5, the V gene TRBV2; D is tentatively TRBD1 or TRBD2 (5 bases each). Per the germline V gene, CDR1 is SNHLY and CDR2 is FYNNEI. V was trimmed by 5 bases and J by 2 bases, leaving 9 bases between them. The CDR3 is made up of 13 amino acids. CDR3 residues: CASSWDQQETQYF. The DNA of the CDR3 is TGTGCCAGCAGTTGGGACCAACAAGAGACCCAGTACTTC.

The chain links TRBV6-6 to TRBJ2-7, with a weak D call TRBD2 (6 bases). Germline loops: CDR1 MNHNY, CDR2 SVGAGI (reference sequence). The CDR3 extends over 13 amino acids. V lost 6 bases and J 8 bases, leaving 17 bases between the germline ends. CDR3 DNA sequence: TGTGCCAGCAGCAACCGGGACTCTCGACAGCAGTACGTC. Its protein product is CASSNRDSRQQYV.

This sequence joins TRBV27 and TRBJ1-4; tentative D call: TRBD1 (5 bases). V gave up 4 bases and J gave up 11 bases, with 14 bases separating them. This CDR3 is built from 13 residues. Germline V gene data show CDR1 as MNHEY and CDR2 as SMNVEV (reference sequence). CDR3 DNA: TGTGCCAGCAGTTGGGGCCCAGCGGGGAAACTGTTTTTT. Amino acids: CASSWGPAGKLFF. Together with reference TRBV27 and TRBJ1-4, the CDR3 gives the full variable domain: EAQVTQNPRYLITVTGKKLTVTCSQNMNHEYMSWYRQDPGLGLRQIYYSMNVEVTDKGDVPEGYKVSRKEKRNFPLILESPSPNQTSLYFCASSWGPAGKLFFGSGTQLSVL.

The chain links TRBV6-1 to TRBJ1-1; 7 bases are a match to TRBD1. V was clipped by 5 bases and J by 5 bases; unmatched bases: 11. CDR3 length: 15 residues. Germline assignment: CDR1 MNHNS and CDR2 SASEGT. The CDR3, as DNA: TGTGCCAGCAGTCCCTTCTTACCAGGGGGAACTGAAGCTTTCTTT. Its translation is CASSPFLPGGTEAFF.